Shown below are 24 T cell receptor beta chains from a single sample sequenced in a study of blood T cell repertoires in COVID-19. Using immunoSEQ multiplex PCR, the repertoire was profiled, and TCRdb retains in-frame clones only, with some absent. The sample has over 110,000 clones, approximately 80% seen once. The material sequenced was PBMCs or T cells enriched from blood (not recorded which). All receptors derive from a man between 50 and 59 years old in a cohort exposed to, infected with or recovered from COVID-19 (not recorded which).

The chain combines TRBV4-3 with TRBJ1-4; 10 positions agree with TRBD1. Germline values: CDR1 LGHNA, CDR2 YSLEER. This CDR3 comprises 16 residues. With V trimmed by 4 bases and J by 7 bases, 9 bases remained unmatched. The DNA of the CDR3 is TGCGCCAGCAGCCGCGCCCCGGGACAGGGGCGTGAAAAACTGTTTTTT. Encoded protein: CASSRAPGQGREKLFF.

The CDR3 region has the DNA TGCAGTGCTAGTGTTAGGGGCGGCTATGGCTACACCTTC. This translates into CSASVRGGYGYTF. The genes are TRBV20-1 and TRBJ1-2, with a tentative D call TRBD1 (5 bases). The CDR3 has 13 amino acids. Per the germline V gene, CDR1 is DFQATT and CDR2 is SNEGSKA (reference sequence). Trimming stripped 3 bases from V and 4 bases from J, with 12 bases between.

V usage is TRBV7-2 and J usage is TRBJ2-7; a weak D match, TRBD2 (6 bases). The germline V and J ends were trimmed by 5 bases and 2 bases, with 16 bases remaining between them. The CDR3 covers 15 residues. Germline V lookup: CDR1 SGHTA, CDR2 FQGNSA. As DNA, the CDR3 is TGTGCCAGCAGCCCGGGACTCCGAAGGGCCTACGAGCAGTACTTC. The encoded protein is CASSPGLRRAYEQYF.

This sequence joins TRBV9 and TRBJ1-2; D perhaps matches TRBD1 (6 bases). Trimming pared 3 bases from V and 4 bases from J, leaving 13 bases between. Germline CDR1 SGDLS, CDR2 YYNGEE. The length of the CDR3 is 14 residues. The CDR3, as DNA: TGTGCCAGCAGCGCATCCGGGACACTCTATGGCTACACCTTC. It encodes CASSASGTLYGYTF.

J is TRBJ2-1 and V is TRBV11-2, with 8 bases aligning to TRBD2. V lost 6 bases, J lost 10 bases, and 14 bases stayed unmatched. The CDR3 sequence is 15 residues long. CDR1 SGHAT and CDR2 FQNNGV come from the germline V gene. CDR3 protein: CASRLPGLDIGEQFF. The CDR3 DNA reads TGTGCCAGCAGGCTCCCGGGACTAGATATCGGGGAGCAGTTCTTC. The full variable domain, rest sourced from reference TRBV11-2 and TRBJ2-1, is EAGVAQSPRYKIIEKRQSVAFWCNPISGHATLYWYQQILGQGPKLLIQFQNNGVVDDSQLPKDRFSAERLKGVDSTLKIQPAKLEDSAVYLCASRLPGLDIGEQFFGPGTRLTVL.

The chain links TRBV19 to TRBJ2-6; maybe TRBD2 (5 bases). Germline V CDR1 and CDR2: LNHDA, SQIVND (reference sequence). The V end was cut by 6 bases, the J end by 12 bases, with 18 bases between. This CDR3 has 14 amino acids. The CDR3 loop is CASRTIGNSGVLTF. CDR3 nucleotide sequence: TGTGCCAGTAGAACTATAGGGAACAGCGGCGTCCTGACTTTC. Full variable domain (rest looked up from reference TRBV19 and TRBJ2-6): DGGITQSPKYLFRKEGQNVTLSCEQNLNHDAMYWYRQDPGQGLRLIYYSQIVNDFQKGDIAEGYSVSREKKESFPLTVTSAQKNPTAFYLCASRTIGNSGVLTFGAGSRLTVL.

This clone was seen only a few times. The rearrangement uses TRBV4-3 and TRBJ1-1, with D possibly matching TRBD1 (6 bases). This CDR3 comprises 17 residues. Trimming cost V 0 bases and J 1 base, with 15 bases left between them. Per germline, CDR1 LGHNA and CDR2 YSLEER. In DNA form, the CDR3 reads TGCGCCAGCAGCCAAGAGGCTCAACAGGGTACGAACACTGAAGCTTTCTTT. Encoded protein: CASSQEAQQGTNTEAFF.

The chain couples TRBV24-1 to TRBJ2-1; D possibly corresponds to TRBD1 (5 bases). This CDR3 is 14 amino acids long. Trimming removed 5 bases at V and 5 bases at J, with 12 bases between. Germline V gene sequence: CDR1 KGHDR, CDR2 SFDVKD. The CDR3 loop reads CATSGQGTNNEQFF. The CDR3 coding sequence is TGTGCCACCAGTGGGCAGGGAACCAACAATGAGCAGTTCTTC.

The gene calls are TRBV28 and TRBJ1-3; 7 bases fit TRBD1. This CDR3 contains 17 residues. The germline V gene has CDR1 MDHEN and CDR2 SYDVKM. The J segment lost 0 bases and the V segment lost 1 base, leaving 6 bases of the junction unmatched. The DNA for the CDR3 is TGTGCCAGCAGTTTATCACCGGGACAGTTCTCTGGAAACACCATATATTTT. The encoded protein is CASSLSPGQFSGNTIYF. The complete variable domain, with remaining parts taken from reference TRBV28 and TRBJ1-3, reads DVKVTQSSRYLVKRTGEKVFLECVQDMDHENMFWYRQDPGLGLRLIYFSYDVKMKEKGDIPEGYSVSREKKERFSLILESASTNQTSMYLCASSLSPGQFSGNTIYFGEGSWLTVV.

This chain links TRBV6-5 with TRBJ2-7; TRBD2 might be the D (5 bases). V was pared by 0 bases and J by 0 bases, with 12 bases between. The V gene's germline CDR1 is MNHEY and CDR2 SVGAGI. This CDR3 contains 16 residues. For the CDR3, the DNA is TGTGCCAGCAGTTACTCGAGGATAGGGAGCTCCTACGAGCAGTACTTC. It encodes CASSYSRIGSSYEQYF.

This clone was observed a few times. The chain links TRBV28 to TRBJ1-6; weak D call: TRBD1 (5 bases). The germline V and J ends were trimmed by 5 bases and 4 bases, with 12 bases remaining between them. Germline loops: CDR1 MDHEN, CDR2 SYDVKM. The CDR3 contains 15 residues. The CDR3 protein is CASSPEGTYNSPLHF. In DNA, the CDR3 is TGTGCCAGCAGTCCTGAGGGGACTTATAATTCACCCCTCCACTTT.

This sequence joins TRBV7-9 and TRBJ2-1, with 8 nucleotides matching TRBD2. Losses at the gene ends were 5 bases for V and 8 bases for J; bases not matched to a gene: 8. CDR1 SEHNR and CDR2 FQNEAQ come from the germline V gene (reference sequence). There are 14 residues in the CDR3. In nucleotides, the CDR3 is TGTGCCAGCAGCCCGGGACTAGGAGGCGATGAGCAGTTCTTC. It is translated as CASSPGLGGDEQFF.

CDR3 nucleotide sequence: TGTGCTAGTGGAAAAGGACAGGGGGCGAATTCACCCCTCCACTTT. It translates to CASGKGQGANSPLHF. This rearrangement joins TRBV12-5 to TRBJ1-6, with 11 bases matching TRBD1. There are 15 residues in the CDR3. Looked up from germline, CDR1 is LGHNT and CDR2 is FRNRAP. Germline trimming cut 6 bases from V and 7 bases from J; bases unmatched to any gene: 5.

V is TRBV6-5 and J is TRBJ1-5; D remains ambiguous. The germline gives CDR1 MNHEY, CDR2 SVGAGI. V was trimmed by 11 bases and J by 7 bases, leaving 18 bases between them. CDR3 length: 13 residues. CDR3 DNA sequence: TGTGCCTGTCGGTCCGGGTCGAGACAGCCCCAGCATTTT. Its translation is CACRSGSRQPQHF.

This clone was seen repeatedly, ten times or more. The J gene is TRBJ1-1, the V gene TRBV2, with D unclear. V dropped 5 bases and J dropped 5 bases, with 6 bases sitting between them. The CDR3 contains 11 residues. Looked up from germline, CDR1 is SNHLY and CDR2 is FYNNEI. The CDR3 DNA is TGTGCCAGCAGTAGAGGGACTGAAGCTTTCTTT. Protein sequence: CASSRGTEAFF.

V usage is TRBV7-2 and J usage is TRBJ1-3; possible D gene TRBD1, 5 bases. V lost 1 base and J lost 0, with 16 bases in between. Germline V CDR1 and CDR2: SGHTA, FQGNSA. The CDR3 has 18 amino acids. The CDR3, as DNA: TGTGCCAGCAGCTTAGAAACGGGGGGACTGTTCTCTGGAAACACCATATATTTT. Amino acid sequence: CASSLETGGLFSGNTIYF.

The CDR3 DNA follows: TGTGCCATCAGTGAGTCGATACCGGGGGTCAATGAGCAGTTCTTC. Its translation is CAISESIPGVNEQFF. The J gene is TRBJ2-1, the V gene TRBV10-3; perhaps TRBD2 as D (6 bases). CDR1 is ENHRY, CDR2 SYGVKD, per germline. CDR3 length equals 15 residues. Trimming removed 0 bases at V and 6 bases at J, with 12 bases between.

V is TRBV7-9 and J is TRBJ2-7, with 8 bases identical to TRBD1. Looked up from germline, CDR1 is SEHNR and CDR2 is FQNEAQ (reference sequence). Trimming removed 5 bases from V and 3 bases from J; junction bases left unmatched: 12. The CDR3 consists of 16 residues. The CDR3 is CASSLLGTGAYYEQYF. The CDR3 nucleotides read TGTGCCAGCAGCCTCCTCGGGACAGGAGCCTACTACGAGCAGTACTTC.

This clone showed up just once. The chain joins TRBV12-3 or TRBV12-4 to TRBJ1-2; D might be TRBD1 (5 bases). The length of the CDR3 is 13 residues. Trimming shortened V by 1 base and J by 8 bases, and 11 bases separated the two germline ends. CDR3 amino acids: CASSLGGGGGYTF. DNA for the CDR3: TGTGCCAGCAGTTTAGGCGGCGGGGGAGGCTACACCTTC.

V usage is TRBV5-4 and J usage is TRBJ2-1; possibly TRBD2 for D (6 bases). The CDR3 loop spans 13 amino acids. Germline values: CDR1 SGHNT, CDR2 YYREEE (reference sequence). V was shortened by 2 bases and J by 8 bases, with 11 bases between the two germline ends. The CDR3 nucleotides read TGTGCCAGCAGCTTTGGGGGGACCGATGAGCAGTTCTTC. Residues: CASSFGGTDEQFF.

The chain links TRBV9 to TRBJ1-2, with 9 bases that match TRBD1. The CDR3 covers 17 residues. The ends lost 3 bases at V and 0 bases at J; junction bases unmatched: 9. Germline CDR1 SGDLS, CDR2 YYNGEE. CDR3 residues: CASSGPITGGSNYGYTF. The CDR3 DNA is TGTGCCAGCAGCGGACCTATAACAGGGGGCTCTAACTATGGCTACACCTTC. Full variable domain (remainder filled in from reference TRBV9 and TRBJ1-2): DSGVTQTPKHLITATGQRVTLRCSPRSGDLSVYWYQQSLDQGLQFLIQYYNGEERAKGNILERFSAQQFPDLHSELNLSSLELGDSALYFCASSGPITGGSNYGYTFGSGTRLTVV.

There are many counts of this clone. V and J are TRBV5-4 and TRBJ1-2, with D possibly TRBD1 on 6 matching bases. CDR1 is SGHNT, CDR2 YYREEE, per germline (reference sequence). The CDR3 loop spans 16 amino acids. The V gene lost 4 bases and the J gene lost 4 bases, with 20 bases spanning the gap. CDR3 DNA: TGTGCCAGCAGCGAAACTGACAGGTTACCTCTCTATGGCTACACCTTC. It encodes CASSETDRLPLYGYTF.

This sequence joins TRBV5-1 and TRBJ2-3, with TRBD2 as a possible D gene (5 bases). V shed 2 bases and J shed 6 bases, with 7 bases lying between them. The CDR3 length is 12 residues. Germline V gene lookup returns CDR1 SGHRS and CDR2 YFSETQ. The CDR3 DNA reads TGCGCCAGCAGCTTTACGGGGGATACGCAGTATTTT. Translation gives CASSFTGDTQYF. Filled out from reference TRBV5-1 and TRBJ2-3, the complete variable domain reads KAGVTQTPRYLIKTRGQQVTLSCSPISGHRSVSWYQQTPGQGLQFLFEYFSETQRNKGNFPGRFSGRQFSNSRSEMNVSTLELGDSALYLCASSFTGDTQYFGPGTRLTVL.

The rearrangement links TRBV10-3 to TRBJ1-3, with 10 nucleotides matching TRBD1. The ends lost 2 bases at V and 6 bases at J; junction bases unmatched: 10. The germline CDR1 and CDR2 sequences are ENHRY and SYGVKD. The CDR3 loop spans 17 amino acids. In DNA, the CDR3 is TGTGCCATCAGTGAGCATCCGGGACAGGGGAAGGAAAACACCATATATTTT. It specifies CAISEHPGQGKENTIYF.